The clone carrying this T cell receptor (beta chain) was detected many times. The data were taken from a study of blood T cells in healthy people across ages. For the second PCR, which ran for 7 to 11 cycles, a sample-barcoded 5' primer and a J-beta primer mix were used. TCRdb called the 5' RACE reads again in MiXCR, with one record for every CDR3 protein. The table records some 700,000 distinct CDR3 sequences, approximately 39% of them present only once. Between the trimmed V and J ends, which lost 4 bases and 2 bases, there was a span of 4 bases. Germline V gives CDR1 PRHDT, CDR2 FYEKMQ (reference sequence). This CDR3 spans 12 amino acids.

The V and J genes are TRBV13 and TRBJ2-3; no clear D. The sequencing input was blood. This receptor was taken from a woman aged 55-69 years in good health. The CDR3 reads CASSSDTDTQYF. CDR3 nucleotide sequence: TGTGCCAGCAGCTCTGACACAGATACGCAGTATTTT.